The next 7 T cell receptor beta chains were all read from a single sample in a study of somatic mutations in cytotoxic T cells in rheumatoid arthritis. Assay used: immunoSEQ multiplex PCR; TCRdb lists only in-frame clones, some missing. The repertoire holds some 20,000 clones, with 65% to 85% as singletons. Sequencing was performed on CD8+ T cells sorted from blood. The receptors derive from an adult with rheumatoid arthritis.

V gene TRBV5-1 combines with J gene TRBJ2-3; D remains unclear. Between the trimmed V and J ends, which lost 2 bases and 1 base, there was a span of 11 bases. This CDR3 has 15 residues. Germline loops: CDR1 SGHRS, CDR2 YFSETQ. For the CDR3, the DNA is TGCGCCAGCAGCTTTGGTGTTGGAGGCACAGATACGCAGTATTTT. Residues: CASSFGVGGTDTQYF.

The V call is TRBV5-1, the J call TRBJ2-4; 8 nucleotides align to TRBD2. This CDR3 region has 13 residues. The J segment lost 8 bases and the V segment lost 0 bases, leaving 1 base of the junction unmatched. Germline V gives CDR1 SGHRS, CDR2 YFSETQ. This CDR3 reads CASSLVSGDIQYF. The CDR3 coding sequence is TGCGCCAGCAGCTTGGTTAGCGGGGACATTCAGTACTTC. The whole variable domain, filled in from reference TRBV5-1 and TRBJ2-4, reads KAGVTQTPRYLIKTRGQQVTLSCSPISGHRSVSWYQQTPGQGLQFLFEYFSETQRNKGNFPGRFSGRQFSNSRSEMNVSTLELGDSALYLCASSLVSGDIQYFGAGTRLSVL.

The V and J genes are TRBV6-6 and TRBJ2-5; D is ambiguous. Trimming took 0 bases from V and 5 from J, leaving 16 bases between them. This CDR3 contains 16 residues. The germline V gene has CDR1 MNHNY and CDR2 SVGAGI (reference sequence). Written as DNA, the CDR3 is TGTGCCAGCAGTTACTCTATGGGTAACCCCTCGGAGACCCAGTACTTC. Amino acid sequence: CASSYSMGNPSETQYF.

J is TRBJ2-3 and V is TRBV13; TRBD1 aligns across 7 bases. V was clipped by 5 bases and J by 1 base; unmatched bases: 3. The CDR3 runs to 14 residues. CDR1 PRHDT and CDR2 FYEKMQ come from the germline V gene (reference sequence). CDR3 in amino acids: CASSPGQGTDTQYF. CDR3 DNA: TGTGCCAGCAGCCCAGGACAGGGCACAGATACGCAGTATTTT.

This clone was seen once. The chain couples TRBV19 to TRBJ2-1, with D uncertain. V was shortened by 5 bases and J by 3 bases, with 11 bases between the two germline ends. CDR1 is LNHDA, CDR2 SQIVND, per germline (reference sequence). This CDR3 spans 14 amino acids. The CDR3 DNA is TGTGCCAGTAGTTCAAGTGGGTTCTACAATGAGCAGTTCTTC. Translated, it gives CASSSSGFYNEQFF.

This clone was seen more than once but under ten times. The chain couples TRBV4-2 to TRBJ2-7; 7 positions agree with TRBD2. The CDR3 loop spans 14 amino acids. With V trimmed by 0 bases and J by 2 bases, 1 base remained unmatched. The germline V gene encodes CDR1 LGHNA and CDR2 YNFKEQ. The CDR3 DNA follows: TGTGCCAGCAGCCAAGATCGGGGGGCCTACGAGCAGTACTTC. Translating gives CASSQDRGAYEQYF.

The V gene is TRBV28, the J gene TRBJ2-7, with D possibly being TRBD2 (8 bases). The V and J ends lost 7 bases and 9 bases respectively, with 25 bases between them. CDR3 length equals 15 residues. Germline V gives CDR1 MDHEN, CDR2 SYDVKM. The CDR3: CASTRGGDRALGQYF. The CDR3 nucleotides are TGTGCCAGCACCCGGGGGGGGGACAGAGCCCTAGGGCAGTACTTC. The full variable domain, its missing parts supplied by reference TRBV28 and TRBJ2-7, is DVKVTQSSRYLVKRTGEKVFLECVQDMDHENMFWYRQDPGLGLRLIYFSYDVKMKEKGDIPEGYSVSREKKERFSLILESASTNQTSMYLCASTRGGDRALGQYFGPGTRLTVT.